This record looks at one T cell receptor (beta chain) sequence and its context. Per germline, CDR1 SGHRS and CDR2 YFSETQ. The CDR3 is 14 amino acids. Between the trimmed V and J ends, which lost 5 bases and 3 bases, there was a span of 14 bases. This specimen comes from a study of blood T cells in healthy people across ages. Alongside a J-beta primer mix, a sample-barcoded 5' primer served in a second PCR lasting about 7 to 11 cycles. MiXCR, run by TCRdb on the 5' RACE reads, gives a single entry per CDR3 protein. This table holds about 510,000 distinct CDR3 sequences, over 25% found once. These data are also associated with another study on T cells of mothers and their children. That report adds: In each mother, TCR beta CDR3 reads exceeded 8.5 million; in each child, they numbered approximately 3 million. Unrelated mother-child pairs always had slightly, but never significantly, lower normalized overlap than related pairs.

This chain uses TRBV5-1 with TRBJ1-2; D call uncertain. The TCR originated in a boy between 2 and 10 years old in good health. The specimen was blood. CDR3 bases: TGCGCCAGCAGACGGGAGAGCAGCTACTATGGCTACACCTTC. It yields the protein CASRRESSYYGYTF.